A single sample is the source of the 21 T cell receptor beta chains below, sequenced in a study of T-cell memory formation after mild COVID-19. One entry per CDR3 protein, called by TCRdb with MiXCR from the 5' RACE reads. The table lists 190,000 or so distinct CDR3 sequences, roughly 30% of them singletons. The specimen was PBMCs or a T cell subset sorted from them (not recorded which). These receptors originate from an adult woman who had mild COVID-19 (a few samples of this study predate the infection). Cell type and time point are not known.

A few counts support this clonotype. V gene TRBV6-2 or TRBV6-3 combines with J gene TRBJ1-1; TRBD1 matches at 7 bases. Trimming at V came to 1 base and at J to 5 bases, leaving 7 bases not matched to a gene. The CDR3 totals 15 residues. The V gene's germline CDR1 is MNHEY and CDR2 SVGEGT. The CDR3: CASSYWVGGSTEAFF. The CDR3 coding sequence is TGTGCCAGCAGTTACTGGGTAGGGGGCTCTACTGAAGCTTTCTTT.

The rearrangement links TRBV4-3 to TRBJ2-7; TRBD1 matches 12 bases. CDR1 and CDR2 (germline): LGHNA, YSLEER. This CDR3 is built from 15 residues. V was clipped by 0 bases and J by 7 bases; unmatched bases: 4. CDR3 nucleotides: TGCGCCAGCAGCCAAGATGGGACAGGGGGCCCGGAGCAGTACTTC. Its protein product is CASSQDGTGGPEQYF.

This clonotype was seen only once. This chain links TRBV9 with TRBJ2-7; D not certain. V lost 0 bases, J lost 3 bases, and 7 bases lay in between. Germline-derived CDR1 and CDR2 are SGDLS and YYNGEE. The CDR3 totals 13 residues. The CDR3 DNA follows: TGTGCCAGCAGCGTAGCTCTGGGCTACGAGCAGTACTTC. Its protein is CASSVALGYEQYF.

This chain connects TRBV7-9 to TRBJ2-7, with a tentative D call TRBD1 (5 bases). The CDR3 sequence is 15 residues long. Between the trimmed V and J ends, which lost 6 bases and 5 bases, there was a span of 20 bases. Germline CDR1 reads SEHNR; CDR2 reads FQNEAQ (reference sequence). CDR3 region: CASSHGHTGNDEQYF. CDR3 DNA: TGTGCCAGCAGTCACGGACACACGGGTAATGACGAGCAGTACTTC.

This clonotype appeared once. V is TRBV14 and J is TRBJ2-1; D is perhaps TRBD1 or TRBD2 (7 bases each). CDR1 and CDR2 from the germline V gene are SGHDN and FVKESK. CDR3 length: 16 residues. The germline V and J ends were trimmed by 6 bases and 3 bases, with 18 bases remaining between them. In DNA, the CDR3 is TGTGCCAGCAGAAAGGGGGCGGGGGTGAGCTACAATGAGCAGTTCTTC. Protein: CASRKGAGVSYNEQFF.

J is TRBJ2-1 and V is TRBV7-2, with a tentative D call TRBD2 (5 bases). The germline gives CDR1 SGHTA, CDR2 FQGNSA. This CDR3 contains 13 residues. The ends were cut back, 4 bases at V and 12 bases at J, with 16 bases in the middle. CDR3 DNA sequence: TGTGCCAGCAGCTCGAGGGTAGGGAAGGGGCAGTTCTTC. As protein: CASSSRVGKGQFF. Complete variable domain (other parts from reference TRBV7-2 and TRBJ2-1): GAGVSQSPSNKVTEKGKDVELRCDPISGHTALYWYRQSLGQGLEFLIYFQGNSAPDKSGLPSDRFSAERTGGSVSTLTIQRTQQEDSAVYLCASSSRVGKGQFFGPGTRLTVL.

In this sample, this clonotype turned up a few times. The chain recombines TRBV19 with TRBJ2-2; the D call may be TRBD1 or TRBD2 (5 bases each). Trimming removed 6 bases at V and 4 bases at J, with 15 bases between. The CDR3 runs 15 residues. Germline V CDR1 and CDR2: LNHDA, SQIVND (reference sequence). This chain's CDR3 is CASRVAGSGTGELFF. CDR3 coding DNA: TGTGCCAGTAGGGTGGCAGGGAGTGGCACCGGGGAGCTGTTTTTT.

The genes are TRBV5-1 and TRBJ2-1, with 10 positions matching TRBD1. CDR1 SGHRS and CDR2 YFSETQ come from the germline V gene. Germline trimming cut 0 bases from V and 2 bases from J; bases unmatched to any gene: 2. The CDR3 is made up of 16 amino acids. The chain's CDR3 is CASSLVGQGAYNEQFF. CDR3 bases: TGCGCCAGCAGCTTGGTTGGACAGGGGGCCTACAATGAGCAGTTCTTC.

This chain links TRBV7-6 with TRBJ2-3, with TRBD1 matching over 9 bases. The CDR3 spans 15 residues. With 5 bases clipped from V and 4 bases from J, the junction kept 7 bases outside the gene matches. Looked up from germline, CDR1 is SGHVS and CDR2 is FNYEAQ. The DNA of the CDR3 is TGTGCCAGCAGCCCGGGGACAGGGAATTCAGATACGCAGTATTTT. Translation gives CASSPGTGNSDTQYF.

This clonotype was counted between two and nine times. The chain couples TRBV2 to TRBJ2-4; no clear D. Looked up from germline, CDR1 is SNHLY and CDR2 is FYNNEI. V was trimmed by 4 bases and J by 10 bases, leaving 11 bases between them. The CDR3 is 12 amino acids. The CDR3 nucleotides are TGTGCCAGCAGTGTCCCCGGACCTATTCAGTACTTC. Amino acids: CASSVPGPIQYF.

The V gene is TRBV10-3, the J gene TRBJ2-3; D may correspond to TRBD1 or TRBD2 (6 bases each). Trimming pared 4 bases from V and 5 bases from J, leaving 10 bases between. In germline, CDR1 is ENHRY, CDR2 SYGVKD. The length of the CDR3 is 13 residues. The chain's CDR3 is CAISAGALDTQYF. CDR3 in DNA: TGTGCCATCAGTGCGGGGGCCTTAGATACGCAGTATTTT.

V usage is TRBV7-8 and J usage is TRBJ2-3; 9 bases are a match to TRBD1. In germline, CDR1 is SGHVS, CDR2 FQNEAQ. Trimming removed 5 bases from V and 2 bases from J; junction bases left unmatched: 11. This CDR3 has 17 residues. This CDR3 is CASSAPGTGIITDTQYF. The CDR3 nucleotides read TGTGCCAGCAGCGCGCCCGGGACAGGGATAATCACAGATACGCAGTATTTT.

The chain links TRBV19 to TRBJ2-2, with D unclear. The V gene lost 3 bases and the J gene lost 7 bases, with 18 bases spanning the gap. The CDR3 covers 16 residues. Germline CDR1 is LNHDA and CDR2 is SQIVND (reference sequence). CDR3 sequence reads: CASSIVGPFSGGELFF. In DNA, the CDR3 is TGTGCCAGTAGTATCGTGGGCCCTTTCTCCGGCGGGGAGCTGTTTTTT.

The CDR3 nucleotides are TGCAGTGCTCCGTCAAGCTCTGGAAACACCATATATTTT. Translated, it gives CSAPSSSGNTIYF. The chain employs TRBV20-1 and TRBJ1-3, with D unresolved. The V end lost 5 bases, the J end lost 0 bases, and 8 bases lay between the germline ends. Germline CDR1 reads DFQATT; CDR2 reads SNEGSKA (reference sequence). The CDR3 extends over 13 amino acids.

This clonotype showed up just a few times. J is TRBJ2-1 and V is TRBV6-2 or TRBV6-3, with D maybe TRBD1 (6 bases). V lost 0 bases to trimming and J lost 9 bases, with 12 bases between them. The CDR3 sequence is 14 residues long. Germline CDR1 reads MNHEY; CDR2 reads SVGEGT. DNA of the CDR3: TGTGCCAGCAGTTACTCGGCCCCCAGGGGTGAGCAGTTCTTC. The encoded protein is CASSYSAPRGEQFF.

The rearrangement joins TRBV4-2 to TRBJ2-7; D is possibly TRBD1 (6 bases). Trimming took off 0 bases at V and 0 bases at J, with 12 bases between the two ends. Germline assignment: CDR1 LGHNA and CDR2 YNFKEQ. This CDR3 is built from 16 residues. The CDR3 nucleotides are TGTGCCAGCAGCCAAGAAGGACAGCTCAGCTCCTACGAGCAGTACTTC. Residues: CASSQEGQLSSYEQYF.

The CDR3 sequence is CASSSGGHHEQFF. The CDR3 DNA sequence: TGTGCCAGTAGCTCAGGGGGTCACCATGAGCAGTTCTTC. This chain links TRBV19 with TRBJ2-1; 7 nucleotides align to TRBD1. Germline V gives CDR1 LNHDA, CDR2 SQIVND (reference sequence). V shed 6 bases and J 8 bases; nucleotides not matched to a gene: 7. This CDR3 has 13 amino acids. Supplemented by reference TRBV19 and TRBJ2-1, the full variable domain reads DGGITQSPKYLFRKEGQNVTLSCEQNLNHDAMYWYRQDPGQGLRLIYYSQIVNDFQKGDIAEGYSVSREKKESFPLTVTSAQKNPTAFYLCASSSGGHHEQFFGPGTRLTVL.

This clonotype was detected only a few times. The DNA for the CDR3 is TGTGCCAGCAGACCACAGCTAGCAGCACCCGGGGAGCAGTACTTC. This translates into CASRPQLAAPGEQYF. This chain links TRBV4-2 with TRBJ2-7, with a possible D match to TRBD2 (5 bases). CDR3 length: 15 residues. Trimming shortened V by 6 bases and J by 7 bases, and 22 bases separated the two germline ends. Germline V gene sequence: CDR1 LGHNA, CDR2 YNFKEQ.

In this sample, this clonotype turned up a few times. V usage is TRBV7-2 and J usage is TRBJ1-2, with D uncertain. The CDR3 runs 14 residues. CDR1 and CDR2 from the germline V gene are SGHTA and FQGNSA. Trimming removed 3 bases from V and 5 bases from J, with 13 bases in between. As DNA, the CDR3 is TGTGCCAGCAGCTTCGACACCGACCCTTATGGCTACACCTTC. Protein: CASSFDTDPYGYTF.

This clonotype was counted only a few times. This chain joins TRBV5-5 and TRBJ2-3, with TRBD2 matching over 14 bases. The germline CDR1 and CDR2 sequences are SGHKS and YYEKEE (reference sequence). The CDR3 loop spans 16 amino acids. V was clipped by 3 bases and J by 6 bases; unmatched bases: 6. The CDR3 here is CASSSGTSGRQDTQYF. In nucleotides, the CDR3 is TGTGCCAGCAGCTCGGGGACTAGCGGGAGACAGGATACGCAGTATTTT.

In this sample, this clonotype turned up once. The CDR3 sequence is CSATRTGYVYEQYF. CDR3 DNA: TGCAGTGCAACCCGGACAGGGTACGTCTACGAGCAGTACTTC. V is TRBV20-1 and J is TRBJ2-7; 8 bases align to TRBD1. Germline-derived CDR1 and CDR2 are DFQATT and SNEGSKA (reference sequence). V trimming: 6 bases; J trimming: 3 bases; junction bases outside the gene matches: 10. The CDR3 totals 14 residues.